This T cell receptor (beta chain) was captured by sequencing in a study of T-cell memory formation after mild COVID-19. TCRdb reanalysed the 5' RACE reads using MiXCR and keeps one entry per CDR3 protein. The table lists almost 350,000 distinct CDR3 sequences, less than 25% of them singletons. This clonotype has more than one count but fewer than ten. Germline CDR1 is SGHTA and CDR2 is FQGNSA. The CDR3 length is 13 residues. V lost 5 bases to trimming and J lost 6 bases, with 10 bases between them. The origin of this receptor is a man younger than 35 who had mild COVID-19 (a few samples of this study predate the infection). Cell type and time point are not known. The sequenced sample was PBMCs or a T cell subset sorted from them (not recorded which). The chain has TRBV7-2 and TRBJ2-2; D perhaps matches TRBD1 (6 bases). The CDR3 protein is CASSRQAPGELFF. CDR3 DNA: TGTGCCAGCAGCCGACAGGCTCCCGGGGAGCTGTTTTTT.